One sample yielded the 32 T cell receptor beta chains listed below, sequenced in a study of blood T cell repertoires in COVID-19. Repertoires were generated with immunoSEQ multiplex PCR, while TCRdb's copy carries only in-frame clones and drops some. The profile covers approximately 140,000 clones, with around four fifths appearing a single time and around 1.4% taken by the ten largest. The sample was peripheral blood. The receptors originated from a human donor in a cohort sampled during active COVID-19.

The chain links TRBV7-2 to TRBJ1-1; unclear D gene. Germline V lookup: CDR1 SGHTA, CDR2 FQGNSA. V lost 1 base and J lost 5, with 14 bases in between. This CDR3 comprises 15 residues. For the CDR3, the DNA is TGTGCCAGCAGCTTAGTTTCAGGAGGATCGACTGAAGCTTTCTTT. Translated, it gives CASSLVSGGSTEAFF.

V is TRBV28 and J is TRBJ2-7; a weak D match, TRBD1 (6 bases). The germline V gene has CDR1 MDHEN and CDR2 SYDVKM. The CDR3 is 12 residues long. V was shortened by 6 bases and J by 4 bases, with 10 bases between the two germline ends. The CDR3 reads CASRKGGYEQYF. CDR3 DNA: TGTGCCAGCAGAAAAGGGGGTTACGAGCAGTACTTC.

A single count supports this clone. The gene calls are TRBV4-3 and TRBJ2-1; maybe TRBD2 (5 bases). Germline CDR1 LGHNA, CDR2 YSLEER. V shed 2 bases and J shed 3 bases, with 14 bases lying between them. This CDR3 is built from 16 residues. The CDR3 bases are TGCGCCAGCAGCCAATTCTCAGCGGATTTCTACAATGAGCAGTTCTTC. Amino acids: CASSQFSADFYNEQFF.

This chain joins TRBV21-1 and TRBJ2-7; the table's TRBD2 call for D was not verified on the DNA. TRBV21-1 is termed a pseudogene. The CDR3 has 17 amino acids. CDR3 in amino acids: CASSKWPGLAITYEQYF. The CDR3 coding sequence is TGTGCCAGCAGCAAGTGGCCGGGACTAGCGATAACCTACGAGCAGTACTTC.

The chain links TRBV2 to TRBJ2-1; the match to TRBD2 covers 7 bases. Germline CDR1 and CDR2: SNHLY and FYNNEI. Losses at the gene ends were 0 bases for V and 5 bases for J; bases not matched to a gene: 4. The CDR3 has 15 amino acids. The CDR3 bases are TGTGCCAGCAGTGAAGCGGGACTAACAAACAATGAGCAGTTCTTC. Translation: CASSEAGLTNNEQFF.

This clone was seen just once. The chain carries TRBV5-1 and TRBJ2-3, with TRBD2 matching over 9 bases. The CDR3 is 16 amino acids. V gave up 0 bases and J gave up 1 base; unmatched junction bases: 3. CDR1 is SGHRS and CDR2 is YFSETQ in the germline V gene. This CDR3 reads CASSLVPSGGTDTQYF. Here the CDR3 DNA reads TGCGCCAGCAGCTTGGTTCCTAGCGGGGGCACAGATACGCAGTATTTT.

This clone was counted only a few times. The V and J genes are TRBV29-1 and TRBJ2-1; 7 bases fit TRBD2. The CDR3 consists of 16 residues. The trim removed 0 bases at V and 10 bases at J, leaving 15 bases unmatched. CDR1 SQVTM and CDR2 ANQGSEA come from the germline V gene. CDR3 loop: CSVEDGYGGRGYEQFF. In nucleotides, the CDR3 is TGCAGCGTTGAAGATGGGTATGGGGGGAGGGGATACGAGCAGTTCTTC.

The CDR3 DNA is TGCGCCAGCGGACTAGGGGCCAGCACAGATACGCAGTATTTT. This codes for CASGLGASTDTQYF. This rearrangement joins TRBV5-1 to TRBJ2-3; 7 bases align to TRBD2. The V and J ends lost 7 bases and 0 bases, in that order; junction bases with no gene match: 5. The CDR3 is made up of 14 amino acids. The V gene's germline CDR1 is SGHRS and CDR2 YFSETQ.

The chain joins TRBV28 to TRBJ1-2; D gene ambiguous. Trimming shortened V by 1 base and J by 4 bases, and 13 bases separated the two germline ends. The CDR3 is made up of 15 amino acids. CDR1 and CDR2 (germline): MDHEN, SYDVKM. The CDR3 bases are TGTGCCAGCAGTTTATTTGAGGGTTGGCTCTATGGCTACACCTTC. Translated: CASSLFEGWLYGYTF.

This clone was seen only once. V and J are TRBV12-3 or TRBV12-4 and TRBJ2-2; no definite D call. Trimming pared 5 bases from V and 4 bases from J, leaving 8 bases between. There are 13 residues in the CDR3. The CDR3 nucleotides read TGTGCCAGCAGTCCGAGGAGCACCGGGGAGCTGTTTTTT. This encodes CASSPRSTGELFF.

The CDR3 nucleotides read TGTGCCAGCAGTTCATCCGGGACCGGGAGAATCTACGAGCAGTACTTC. Its translation: CASSSSGTGRIYEQYF. V and J are TRBV28 and TRBJ2-7; perhaps TRBD2 as D (6 bases). Trimming stripped 4 bases from V and 3 bases from J, with 19 bases between. CDR1 MDHEN and CDR2 SYDVKM come from the germline V gene. The CDR3 runs to 16 residues. Based on the CDR3 plus reference TRBV28 and TRBJ2-7, the full variable domain is DVKVTQSSRYLVKRTGEKVFLECVQDMDHENMFWYRQDPGLGLRLIYFSYDVKMKEKGDIPEGYSVSREKKERFSLILESASTNQTSMYLCASSSSGTGRIYEQYFGPGTRLTVT.

The chain uses TRBV13 and TRBJ2-1; a weak D match, TRBD2 (6 bases). From germline, CDR1 is PRHDT and CDR2 FYEKMQ (reference sequence). This CDR3 is 15 amino acids long. V was shortened by 1 base and J by 9 bases, with 16 bases between the two germline ends. The CDR3 DNA follows: TGTGCCAGCAGCTTAGTAGCGGATGATCTCGGTGAGCAGTTCTTC. As protein: CASSLVADDLGEQFF.

The chain links TRBV6-5 to TRBJ1-2; D is uncertain. The CDR3 covers 15 residues. Trimming shortened V by 6 bases and J by 14 bases, and 28 bases separated the two germline ends. Germline assignment: CDR1 MNHEY and CDR2 SVGAGI. The CDR3 DNA reads as TGTGCCAGCAGCCCGCCCCGACACTCAAATCAAGTGTGGACCTTC. The encoded protein is CASSPPRHSNQVWTF.

This clone was detected a few times. The chain combines TRBV19 with TRBJ2-1, with 10 nucleotides matching TRBD2. CDR1 and CDR2 from the germline V gene are LNHDA and SQIVND (reference sequence). J was trimmed by 7 bases and V by 5 bases; bases with no gene match: 8. The CDR3 covers 15 residues. The chain's CDR3 is CASSGTGLASNEQFF. In nucleotides, the CDR3 is TGTGCCAGTAGTGGCACGGGACTAGCGTCGAATGAGCAGTTCTTC.

The rearrangement links TRBV27 to TRBJ1-1; 8 nucleotides match TRBD1. CDR1 and CDR2 (germline): MNHEY, SMNVEV (reference sequence). Unmatched junction bases numbered 9, after V lost 0 bases and J lost 9 bases. This CDR3 region has 15 residues. The CDR3 DNA reads TGTGCCAGCAGTTTATCCCGGACAGGGCCCTTGAAAGCTTTCTTT. This sequence encodes CASSLSRTGPLKAFF.

V usage is TRBV9 and J usage is TRBJ2-1, with D perhaps TRBD1 (5 bases). The CDR3 spans 14 residues. In germline, CDR1 is SGDLS, CDR2 YYNGEE. With 4 bases removed from V and 8 bases from J, the gap between germline ends came to 16 bases. CDR3 sequence: CASSFLTEGDEQFF. The CDR3 coding sequence is TGTGCCAGCAGCTTCCTCACGGAAGGGGATGAGCAGTTCTTC.

The chain employs TRBV20-1 and TRBJ1-4; 7 nucleotides align to TRBD1. Trimming at V came to 3 bases and at J to 5 bases, leaving 6 bases not matched to a gene. CDR1 and CDR2 (germline): DFQATT, SNEGSKA (reference sequence). The CDR3 extends over 14 amino acids. CDR3 sequence: CSASPTGRNEKLFF. The CDR3 DNA reads TGCAGTGCTAGTCCGACAGGGAGAAATGAAAAACTGTTTTTT.

This chain joins TRBV2 and TRBJ2-5; 12 bases match TRBD2. J lost 3 bases, V lost 8 bases, and 16 bases had no gene match. Germline V gene lookup returns CDR1 SNHLY and CDR2 FYNNEI. The CDR3 is made up of 18 amino acids. This CDR3 reads CASSPGLAGGPSKETQYF. CDR3 in DNA: TGTGCCAGCTCTCCGGGGCTAGCGGGAGGGCCAAGTAAAGAGACCCAGTACTTC.

The rearrangement joins TRBV7-3 to TRBJ2-1; TRBD2 is a possible D gene (5 bases). Germline CDR1 is SGHTA and CDR2 is FQGTGA. V was trimmed by 3 bases and J by 6 bases, leaving 12 bases between them. This CDR3 has 14 amino acids. Written as DNA, the CDR3 is TGTGCCAGCAGCTTTGGTTCTAGCAGCAATGAGCAGTTCTTC. This sequence encodes CASSFGSSSNEQFF.

V and J are TRBV29-1 and TRBJ2-5; weak D call: TRBD1 (5 bases). The V gene's germline CDR1 is SQVTM and CDR2 ANQGSEA. This CDR3 comprises 12 residues. V was pared by 5 bases and J by 4 bases, with 11 bases between. The CDR3 loop reads CSVWEQVETQYF. The CDR3 DNA follows: TGCAGCGTTTGGGAACAGGTAGAGACCCAGTACTTC. Together with reference TRBV29-1 and TRBJ2-5, the CDR3 gives the full variable domain: SAVISQKPSRDICQRGTSLTIQCQVDSQVTMMFWYRQQPGQSLTLIATANQGSEATYESGFVIDKFPISRPNLTFSTLTVSNMSPEDSSIYLCSVWEQVETQYFGPGTRLLVL.

This clone was seen just once. The chain couples TRBV28 to TRBJ1-2; D may be TRBD1 (5 bases). The CDR3 is 15 residues long. The V and J ends lost 3 bases and 3 bases respectively, with 14 bases between them. Germline V gene lookup returns CDR1 MDHEN and CDR2 SYDVKM. Written as DNA, the CDR3 is TGTGCCAGCAGTTTTGGAGCCTCGGGGGACTATGGCTACACCTTC. Amino acids: CASSFGASGDYGYTF.

This clone was recorded once. The rearrangement joins TRBV30 to TRBJ1-2; unclear D gene. This CDR3 contains 13 residues. Germline-derived CDR1 and CDR2 are GTSNPN and SVGIG (reference sequence). V was clipped by 2 bases and J by 2 bases, with 9 bases between them. The CDR3 nucleotides read TGTGCCTGGAGTATAACAGCAAACTATGGCTACACCTTC. Its protein product is CAWSITANYGYTF.

The sample holds one count of this clone. This chain connects TRBV19 to TRBJ2-1; 8 positions match TRBD2. CDR1 LNHDA and CDR2 SQIVND come from the germline V gene (reference sequence). This CDR3 is built from 14 residues. With V trimmed by 7 bases and J by 5 bases, 7 bases remained unmatched. Written as DNA, the CDR3 is TGTGCCAGTAATCTTGGGACTAGAAACAATGAGCAGTTCTTC. Residues: CASNLGTRNNEQFF. The variable domain in full, with the rest retrieved from reference TRBV19 and TRBJ2-1, is DGGITQSPKYLFRKEGQNVTLSCEQNLNHDAMYWYRQDPGQGLRLIYYSQIVNDFQKGDIAEGYSVSREKKESFPLTVTSAQKNPTAFYLCASNLGTRNNEQFFGPGTRLTVL.

This chain joins TRBV19 and TRBJ1-5; D is perhaps TRBD1 (5 bases). The germline V gene has CDR1 LNHDA and CDR2 SQIVND (reference sequence). V was shortened by 3 bases and J by 6 bases, with 15 bases between the two germline ends. This CDR3 spans 15 amino acids. For the CDR3, the DNA is TGTGCCAGTAGTATGGGGGTGGGGGGGTTTCAGCCCCAGCATTTT. It codes for CASSMGVGGFQPQHF.

V and J are TRBV12-5 and TRBJ2-3; a weak D match, TRBD1 (6 bases). V lost 3 bases to trimming and J lost 2 bases, with 12 bases between them. CDR3 length: 15 residues. The germline V gene encodes CDR1 LGHNT and CDR2 FRNRAP. CDR3 nucleotides: TGTGCTAGTGGTTTAGACACAGGGCACACAGATACGCAGTATTTT. It codes for CASGLDTGHTDTQYF.

The V gene is TRBV5-1, the J gene TRBJ2-1, with 7 positions matching TRBD2. Losses at the gene ends were 0 bases for V and 0 bases for J; bases not matched to a gene: 3. Germline V gene lookup returns CDR1 SGHRS and CDR2 YFSETQ. The CDR3 spans 16 residues. In nucleotides, the CDR3 is TGCGCCAGCAGCTTGGTGGGGGGGAGCTCCTACAATGAGCAGTTCTTC. Translating it yields CASSLVGGSSYNEQFF. The full variable domain, its missing parts supplied by reference TRBV5-1 and TRBJ2-1, is KAGVTQTPRYLIKTRGQQVTLSCSPISGHRSVSWYQQTPGQGLQFLFEYFSETQRNKGNFPGRFSGRQFSNSRSEMNVSTLELGDSALYLCASSLVGGSSYNEQFFGPGTRLTVL.

The chain recombines TRBV19 with TRBJ1-5, with D unresolved. This CDR3 contains 17 residues. The germline V and J ends were trimmed by 5 bases and 4 bases, with 21 bases remaining between them. Germline assignment: CDR1 LNHDA and CDR2 SQIVND (reference sequence). The CDR3 loop reads CASSPQAVRDRNQPQHF. In DNA, the CDR3 is TGTGCCAGTAGTCCCCAGGCAGTTCGAGATCGGAATCAGCCCCAGCATTTT. The complete variable domain, with remaining parts taken from reference TRBV19 and TRBJ1-5, reads DGGITQSPKYLFRKEGQNVTLSCEQNLNHDAMYWYRQDPGQGLRLIYYSQIVNDFQKGDIAEGYSVSREKKESFPLTVTSAQKNPTAFYLCASSPQAVRDRNQPQHFGDGTRLSIL.

The CDR3 DNA is TGTGCCACCAGCAGAGATTTACAGGGCGGTGGGGCCAACGTCCTGACTTTC. It is translated as CATSRDLQGGGANVLTF. This sequence joins TRBV15 and TRBJ2-6, with a weak D call TRBD1 (6 bases). The germline CDR1 and CDR2 sequences are LNHNV and YYDKDF (reference sequence). The V end was cut by 0 bases, the J end by 3 bases, with 12 bases between. The length of the CDR3 is 17 residues.

The chain employs TRBV29-1 and TRBJ1-3; D gene uncertain. Germline CDR1 SQVTM, CDR2 ANQGSEA. The ends were cut back, 6 bases at V and 4 bases at J, with 16 bases in the middle. This CDR3 is 14 amino acids long. Here the CDR3 reads CSVEGNFGGNTIYF. CDR3 DNA: TGCAGCGTAGAGGGAAACTTTGGAGGAAACACCATATATTTT.

This chain links TRBV28 with TRBJ2-5, with D tentatively TRBD2 (6 bases). The ends were cut back, 2 bases at V and 4 bases at J, with 17 bases in the middle. This CDR3 is 16 amino acids long. CDR1 and CDR2 from the germline V gene are MDHEN and SYDVKM. CDR3 protein: CASSLMGWRARETQYF. The CDR3 region has the DNA TGTGCCAGCAGTTTAATGGGATGGAGGGCTCGAGAGACCCAGTACTTC.

V gene TRBV18 combines with J gene TRBJ2-5; TRBD1 is a possible D gene (5 bases). V lost 1 base and J 1 base, leaving 7 bases between the germline ends. The CDR3 runs to 14 residues. Germline loops: CDR1 KGHSH, CDR2 LQKENI. CDR3 region: CASSPQGRQETQYF. The CDR3 DNA sequence: TGTGCCAGCTCACCACAGGGGCGCCAAGAGACCCAGTACTTC.

This rearrangement joins TRBV7-2 to TRBJ2-7; D ambiguous. In germline, CDR1 is SGHTA, CDR2 FQGNSA. Trimming stripped 4 bases from V and 1 base from J, with 8 bases between. The CDR3 sequence is 13 residues long. The CDR3 DNA follows: TGTGCCAGCAGCTCTACTGCGTCCTACGAGCAGTACTTC. It is translated as CASSSTASYEQYF.